What follows describes a single TCR beta chain. This specimen belongs to a study of blood T cell repertoires in COVID-19. V trimming: 1 base; J trimming: 6 bases; junction bases outside the gene matches: 8. This CDR3 contains 15 residues. Germline assignment: CDR1 SQVTM and CDR2 ANQGSEA. Sequencing was performed with immunoSEQ multiplex PCR; in TCRdb, only in-frame clones are kept and a portion is missing. This sample has about 400,000 clones, with 88% found just once. Sequencing was carried out using PBMCs or T cells enriched from blood (not recorded which). This sequence was found in a woman aged 40-49 years with acute COVID-19. The gene calls are TRBV29-1 and TRBJ1-2; the match to TRBD1 covers 10 bases. The CDR3 protein is CSVEGDRGRLNGYTF. DNA for the CDR3: TGCAGCGTTGAAGGGGACAGGGGAAGGTTAAATGGCTACACCTTC.